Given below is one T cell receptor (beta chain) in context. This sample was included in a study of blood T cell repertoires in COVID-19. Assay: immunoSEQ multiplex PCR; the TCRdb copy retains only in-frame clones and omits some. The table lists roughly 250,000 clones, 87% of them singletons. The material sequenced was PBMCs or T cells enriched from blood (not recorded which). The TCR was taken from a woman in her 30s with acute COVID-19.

CDR3 nucleotides: TGCGCCAGCAGCGGGCGGGAGGCTTTGAAAGCTTTCTTT. Its translation: CASSGREALKAFF. The V call is TRBV5-1, the J call TRBJ1-1; D remains unclear. The CDR3 is 13 amino acids. The germline gives CDR1 SGHRS, CDR2 YFSETQ. Trimming stripped 4 bases from V and 9 bases from J, with 16 bases between.